Presented here are 13 T cell receptor beta chains from one specimen sequenced in a study of control samples from healthy donors and cancer patients. Assay used: immunoSEQ multiplex PCR; TCRdb lists only in-frame clones, some missing. The sample holds some 170,000 clones, approximately 94% seen once. Sequenced input: PBMCs. These receptors all come from a man aged 55-75 years with colorectal cancer.

V usage is TRBV7-6 and J usage is TRBJ1-5; 7 nucleotides agree with TRBD1. This CDR3 comprises 15 residues. Germline values: CDR1 SGHVS, CDR2 FNYEAQ. J gave up 2 bases and V 5 bases, and 6 bases lay outside the gene matches. The CDR3 DNA sequence: TGTGCCAGCAGCGACAGGGCGCGGGGCAATCAGCCCCAGCATTTT. Translation gives CASSDRARGNQPQHF.

The chain carries TRBV7-2 and TRBJ2-7; the D gene could be TRBD1 or TRBD2 (5 bases each). Trimming shortened V by 5 bases and J by 1 base, and 12 bases separated the two germline ends. CDR1 and CDR2 from the germline V gene are SGHTA and FQGNSA. CDR3 length equals 14 residues. CDR3 amino acids: CASSPRGYSYEQYF. CDR3 nucleotide sequence: TGTGCCAGCAGCCCTCGGGGCTATTCCTACGAGCAGTACTTC.

V gene TRBV28 combines with J gene TRBJ1-2; D is perhaps TRBD1 (6 bases). Per germline, CDR1 MDHEN and CDR2 SYDVKM. This CDR3 has 12 amino acids. The germline V and J ends were trimmed by 3 bases and 8 bases, with 10 bases remaining between them. The CDR3 nucleotides read TGTGCCAGCAGTTTGGGGGCAAGGGGCTACACCTTC. Encoded protein: CASSLGARGYTF.

This clone was found once. CDR3 protein: CASNRLANYGYTF. CDR3 sequence (DNA): TGTGCCAGCAATAGACTAGCTAACTATGGCTACACCTTC. The chain employs TRBV2 and TRBJ1-2, with unresolved D. This CDR3 spans 13 amino acids. V lost 7 bases and J lost 0, with 9 bases in between. CDR1 and CDR2 from the germline V gene are SNHLY and FYNNEI.

The chain joins TRBV5-1 to TRBJ2-7; 13 bases fit TRBD2. Per the germline V gene, CDR1 is SGHRS and CDR2 is YFSETQ. The CDR3 extends over 15 amino acids. The V gene end was trimmed by 2 bases and the J gene end by 3 bases; junction bases not matched to a gene: 2. CDR3 DNA sequence: TGCGCCAGCAGCTTCGGGACTAGCGGGGTCTACGAGCAGTACTTC. This gives the protein CASSFGTSGVYEQYF. Using reference TRBV5-1 and TRBJ2-7 for the parts outside the CDR3, the full variable domain is KAGVTQTPRYLIKTRGQQVTLSCSPISGHRSVSWYQQTPGQGLQFLFEYFSETQRNKGNFPGRFSGRQFSNSRSEMNVSTLELGDSALYLCASSFGTSGVYEQYFGPGTRLTVT.

CDR3 sequence: CASSRDGNYGYTF. CDR3 coding DNA: TGTGCCAGCAGTAGGGACGGGAACTATGGCTACACCTTC. The chain is built from TRBV6-6 and TRBJ1-2; D possibly corresponds to TRBD1 (5 bases). This CDR3 spans 13 amino acids. The germline V gene has CDR1 MNHNY and CDR2 SVGAGI (reference sequence). Trimming shortened V by 5 bases and J by 2 bases, and 9 bases separated the two germline ends.

V gene TRBV9 combines with J gene TRBJ1-1, with D maybe TRBD1 (6 bases). The germline CDR1 and CDR2 sequences are SGDLS and YYNGEE. The V end was cut by 4 bases, the J end by 3 bases, with 13 bases between. This CDR3 region has 14 residues. CDR3 residues: CASSPQGPDTEAFF. The CDR3 bases are TGTGCCAGCAGCCCTCAGGGGCCAGACACTGAAGCTTTCTTT.

This clone has more than one count but fewer than ten. The rearrangement links TRBV3-1 (or the pseudogene TRBV3-2) to TRBJ1-1; maybe TRBD1 (6 bases). Deletions cut 3 bases from V and 1 base from J, with 9 bases between. Germline V lookup: CDR1 LGHDT, CDR2 YNNKEL (reference sequence). This CDR3 is built from 14 residues. Here the CDR3 reads CASSHEQGNTEAFF. As DNA, the CDR3 is TGTGCCAGCAGCCACGAACAGGGGAACACTGAAGCTTTCTTT.

The table lists this clone with a count of one. Written as DNA, the CDR3 is TGCGCCAGCAGCCAGTCGGGACTAGTAGACAATGAGCAGTTCTTC. This sequence encodes CASSQSGLVDNEQFF. The V gene is TRBV4-1, the J gene TRBJ2-1; the match to TRBD2 covers 8 bases. Germline V gene lookup returns CDR1 MGHRA and CDR2 YSYEKL. Trimming cost V 3 bases and J 5 bases; bases outside gene matches: 6. The CDR3 has 15 residues.

This chain links TRBV18 with TRBJ2-7; 7 bases are shared with TRBD2. The V gene's germline CDR1 is KGHSH and CDR2 LQKENI. The CDR3 consists of 15 residues. Trimming removed 0 bases from V and 2 bases from J; junction bases left unmatched: 4. The CDR3 protein is CASSPPLAAAYEQYF. DNA for the CDR3: TGTGCCAGCTCACCACCCCTAGCGGCCGCCTACGAGCAGTACTTC.

The V and J genes are TRBV11-2 and TRBJ2-3, with 9 bases fitting TRBD2. There are 15 residues in the CDR3. Per germline, CDR1 SGHAT and CDR2 FQNNGV. V dropped 1 base and J dropped 5; count of bases not matched to a gene: 4. The CDR3 bases are TGTGCCAGCAGCTTAGGGGCGGGGGGGCTAGATACGCAGTATTTT. This sequence encodes CASSLGAGGLDTQYF. Filled out from reference TRBV11-2 and TRBJ2-3, the complete variable domain reads EAGVAQSPRYKIIEKRQSVAFWCNPISGHATLYWYQQILGQGPKLLIQFQNNGVVDDSQLPKDRFSAERLKGVDSTLKIQPAKLEDSAVYLCASSLGAGGLDTQYFGPGTRLTVL.

The J gene is TRBJ2-1, the V gene TRBV19; either TRBD1 or TRBD2 may supply D (5 bases each). Germline CDR1 and CDR2: LNHDA and SQIVND (reference sequence). The CDR3 contains 15 residues. With 3 bases removed from V and 0 bases from J, the gap between germline ends came to 9 bases. CDR3 loop: CASSMGTNSYNEQFF. Here the CDR3 DNA reads TGTGCCAGTAGTATGGGGACGAACTCCTACAATGAGCAGTTCTTC.

The chain links TRBV27 to TRBJ2-7; 9 bases line up with TRBD1. The trim removed 4 bases at V and 1 base at J, leaving 5 bases unmatched. The CDR3 has 15 amino acids. Germline V gene lookup returns CDR1 MNHEY and CDR2 SMNVEV (reference sequence). DNA for the CDR3: TGTGCCAGCAGTTCGGGGACAGGGATTTCCTACGAGCAGTACTTC. This gives the protein CASSSGTGISYEQYF.